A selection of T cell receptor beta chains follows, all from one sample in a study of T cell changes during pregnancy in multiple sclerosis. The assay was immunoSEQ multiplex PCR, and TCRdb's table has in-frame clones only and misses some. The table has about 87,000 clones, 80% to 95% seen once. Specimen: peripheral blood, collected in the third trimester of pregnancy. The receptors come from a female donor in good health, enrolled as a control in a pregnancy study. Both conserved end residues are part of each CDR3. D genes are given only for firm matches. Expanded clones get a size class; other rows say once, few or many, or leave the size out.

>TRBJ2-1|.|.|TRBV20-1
CSAAGDEQFF
TGCAGTGCCGCGGGTGATGAGCAGTTCTTC
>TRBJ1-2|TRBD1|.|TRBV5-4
CASSRAWDSDYGYTF
TGTGCCAGCAGCCGAGCCTGGGACAGTGACTATGGCTACACCTTC
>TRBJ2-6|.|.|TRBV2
CASSRQDSGANVLTF
TGTGCCAGCAGTAGACAGGACTCTGGGGCCAACGTCCTGACTTTC
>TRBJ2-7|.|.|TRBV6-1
CASRKFEQTTYEQYF
TGTGCCAGCAGAAAGTTCGAACAGACCACCTACGAGCAGTACTTC
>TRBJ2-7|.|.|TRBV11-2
CASSWGQRYEQYF
TGTGCCAGCAGCTGGGGACAACGCTACGAGCAGTACTTC
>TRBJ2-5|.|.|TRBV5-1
CASSTGGGGALETQYF
TGCGCCAGCAGCACCGGAGGGGGGGGCGCTTTAGAGACCCAGTACTTC
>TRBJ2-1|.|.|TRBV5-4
CATSPQGPGAYNEQFF
TGTGCCACCTCCCCACAGGGACCTGGGGCCTACAATGAGCAGTTCTTC
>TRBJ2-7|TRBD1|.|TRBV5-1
CASSLEWDSSYEQYF
TGCGCCAGCAGCTTGGAATGGGACAGCTCCTACGAGCAGTACTTC
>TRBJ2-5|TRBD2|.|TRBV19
CASSSASGHSETQYF
TGTGCCAGTAGTTCAGCTAGCGGGCATTCAGAGACCCAGTACTTC
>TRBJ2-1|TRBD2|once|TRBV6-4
CASSGTSGSGYNEQFF
TGTGCCAGCTCCGGGACTAGCGGGAGTGGTTACAATGAGCAGTTCTTC
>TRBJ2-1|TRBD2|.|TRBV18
CASSPPSGGDNEQFF
TGTGCCAGCTCACCACCAAGCGGGGGCGACAATGAGCAGTTCTTC
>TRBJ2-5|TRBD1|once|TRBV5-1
CASSLEQGEETQYF
TGCGCCAGCAGCTTGGAGCAGGGGGAAGAGACCCAGTACTTC
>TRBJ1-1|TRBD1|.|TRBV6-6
CASLRQGSTEAFF
TGTGCCAGCCTGAGACAGGGGAGCACTGAAGCTTTCTTT
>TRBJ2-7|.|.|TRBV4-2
CASSQDNFYEQYF
TGTGCCAGCAGCCAAGACAATTTCTACGAGCAGTACTTC
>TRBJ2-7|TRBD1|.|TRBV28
CASSFGTVREQYF
TGTGCCAGCAGTTTCGGGACAGTACGGGAGCAGTACTTC
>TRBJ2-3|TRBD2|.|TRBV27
CASSGSGSTDTQYF
TGTGCCAGCAGTGGTAGCGGGAGCACAGATACGCAGTATTTT
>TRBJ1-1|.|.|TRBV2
CASSNQPEGTEAFF
TGTGCCAGCAGTAACCAGCCTGAGGGCACTGAAGCTTTCTTT
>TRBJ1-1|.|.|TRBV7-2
CASSLYRDTEAFF
TGTGCCAGCAGCCTATACAGGGACACTGAAGCTTTCTTT
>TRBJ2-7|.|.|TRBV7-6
CASSFLAGPGGEQYF
TGTGCCAGCAGCTTTTTGGCGGGGCCTGGTGGCGAGCAGTACTTC
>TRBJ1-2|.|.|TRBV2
CASGRDTNYGYTF
TGTGCCAGCGGCCGGGACACTAACTATGGCTACACCTTC
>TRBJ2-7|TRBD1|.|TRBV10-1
CASSPRRGTGIYEQYF
TGCGCCAGCAGTCCTCGGAGGGGGACAGGGATCTACGAGCAGTACTTC
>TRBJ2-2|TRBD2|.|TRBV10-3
CAISSGLAGVNTGELFF
TGTGCCATCAGTTCGGGACTAGCGGGAGTGAACACCGGGGAGCTGTTTTTT
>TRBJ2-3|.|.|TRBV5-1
CASSEPVFDTQYF
TGCGCCAGCAGCGAACCGGTGTTCGATACGCAGTATTTT
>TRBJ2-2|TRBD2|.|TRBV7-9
CASSLALAGDTGELFF
TGTGCCAGCAGCTTAGCGTTAGCGGGAGATACCGGGGAGCTGTTTTTT
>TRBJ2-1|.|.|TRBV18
CASSPREVQFF
TGTGCCAGCTCACCCAGGGAGGTGCAGTTCTTC